This T cell receptor (beta chain) appears in the sequencing data of a study of T-cell reconstitution after alpha-beta-depleted transplantation in children. Overall study results and limits: There were some patients whose high TCRbeta diversity at day 60 came from surviving recipient T cells and thymic progenitors. Fresh T-cell production supplied most of the T-cell counts and diversity seen one year after transplant. The study reportedly traced alpha-beta T cells about two months after transplant to several hundred expanded graft clones.

This clonotype was detected only once. Its specificity is unknown. It was with unique molecular identifiers that the TCRbeta library was prepared. In TCRdb, the PCR reads were re-called with MiXCR into one record per CDR3 protein. The sample has 750,000 to 950,000 distinct CDR3 sequences, 15% to 20% seen once; the top ten hold approximately 5%. The V gene's germline CDR1 is LNHDA and CDR2 SQIVND (reference sequence). The CDR3 is made up of 15 amino acids. The V end was cut by 1 base, the J end by 2 bases, with 9 bases between. The gene calls are TRBV19 and TRBJ1-5; D is ambiguous. The source is a male patient aged 10 to 17 who had a stem cell transplant for acute lymphoblastic leukemia, so the T cells may come from the graft donor. Sequenced material: PBMCs, mostly from graft donor cells, taken 360 days after TCRalphabeta/CD19-depleted stem cell transplant. Here the CDR3 reads CASSIGGVGNQPQHF. CDR3 DNA sequence: TGTGCCAGTAGTATAGGGGGAGTGGGCAATCAGCCCCAGCATTTT.